Each of the 23 T cell receptor beta chains below was sequenced from the same sample in a study of T cell responses to AZD1222 COVID-19 vaccine. The method was immunoSEQ multiplex PCR; TCRdb's version includes in-frame clones alone and lacks a portion of them. The profile covers some 170,000 clones, with 90% appearing a single time and 4.3% taken by the ten largest. The sample was peripheral blood, taken 28 days after the second dose of the MenACWY control vaccine. The origin of the receptors is an adult who received the MenACWY meningococcal vaccine as a control.

V usage is TRBV27 and J usage is TRBJ2-6; D unclear. Germline CDR1 is MNHEY and CDR2 is SMNVEV (reference sequence). V was trimmed by 5 bases and J by 4 bases, leaving 9 bases between them. The CDR3 runs to 14 residues. The CDR3 DNA sequence: TGTGCCAGCAGTAGCCGGTCCGGGGCCAACGTCCTGACTTTC. Translated: CASSSRSGANVLTF.

The V call is TRBV7-2, the J call TRBJ2-1; D possibly corresponds to TRBD1 (5 bases). The CDR3 sequence is 13 residues long. V gave up 5 bases and J gave up 9 bases, with 14 bases separating them. Per germline, CDR1 SGHTA and CDR2 FQGNSA. The CDR3 here is CASSNRGGTEQFF. In nucleotides, the CDR3 is TGTGCCAGCAGCAATAGGGGTGGCACTGAGCAGTTCTTC.

V and J are TRBV18 and TRBJ2-7; D is perhaps TRBD1 (6 bases). Germline CDR1 reads KGHSH; CDR2 reads LQKENI. This CDR3 comprises 16 residues. The V and J ends lost 3 bases and 4 bases respectively, with 19 bases between them. CDR3 nucleotides: TGTGCCAGCTCACCCTATGACAGGACCTATAGTTACGAGCAGTACTTC. The encoded protein is CASSPYDRTYSYEQYF.

J is TRBJ1-2 and V is TRBV19, with D maybe TRBD1 (5 bases). Trimming took 3 bases from V and 9 from J, leaving 14 bases between them. Germline V CDR1 and CDR2: LNHDA, SQIVND (reference sequence). The CDR3 sequence is 13 residues long. CDR3 nucleotide sequence: TGTGCCAGTAGTATGGGGGTACAAGATAGCTACACCTTC. Translating it yields CASSMGVQDSYTF.

V and J are TRBV5-1 and TRBJ2-7; perhaps TRBD1 as D (5 bases). Per the germline V gene, CDR1 is SGHRS and CDR2 is YFSETQ. The CDR3 runs to 14 residues. Trimming cost V 5 bases and J 6 bases, with 18 bases left between them. CDR3 coding DNA: TGCGCCAGCAGAATTCTGGGGCTAAGGGGCGAGCAGTACTTC. This sequence encodes CASRILGLRGEQYF.

This chain connects TRBV6-5 to TRBJ2-1; D ambiguous. This CDR3 region has 14 residues. Germline loops: CDR1 MNHEY, CDR2 SVGAGI. V gave up 5 bases and J gave up 8 bases, with 16 bases separating them. CDR3 sequence: CASSTLTGSHEQFF. CDR3 DNA sequence: TGTGCCAGCAGTACCCTGACCGGTTCCCATGAGCAGTTCTTC.

V is TRBV3-1 (or the pseudogene TRBV3-2) and J is TRBJ2-3; D gene ambiguous. Germline loops: CDR1 LGHDT, CDR2 YNNKEL (reference sequence). V shed 6 bases and J shed 6 bases, with 16 bases lying between them. The CDR3 totals 14 residues. CDR3 coding DNA: TGTGCCAGCAGTCTACCTGGAGTTCGGGATACGCAGTATTTT. Its protein is CASSLPGVRDTQYF.

This clone was detected once. This rearrangement joins TRBV19 to TRBJ2-5; the match to TRBD1 covers 9 bases. CDR1 is LNHDA, CDR2 SQIVND, per germline (reference sequence). CDR3 length: 13 residues. V gave up 6 bases and J gave up 5 bases; unmatched junction bases: 4. The CDR3 nucleotides read TGTGCCAGTAGCGGGACAGGGATGGAGACCCAGTACTTC. This translates into CASSGTGMETQYF.

This rearrangement joins TRBV28 to TRBJ1-4; no reliable D call. The germline V gene has CDR1 MDHEN and CDR2 SYDVKM. Trimming shortened V by 0 bases and J by 0 bases, and 11 bases separated the two germline ends. The CDR3 sequence is 17 residues long. The CDR3 here is CASSLWSGESTNEKLFF. DNA for the CDR3: TGTGCCAGCAGTTTATGGTCCGGGGAGTCAACTAATGAAAAACTGTTTTTT.

The chain carries TRBV10-1 and TRBJ2-7; the match to TRBD1 covers 12 bases. Germline V gene lookup returns CDR1 WNHNN and CDR2 SYGVQD (reference sequence). The CDR3 extends over 14 amino acids. Unmatched junction bases numbered 8, after V lost 10 bases and J lost 4 bases. CDR3 DNA sequence: TGCGCCACCTCGGGACAGGGGGCAGGATACGAGCAGTACTTC. This encodes CATSGQGAGYEQYF.

The chain uses TRBV5-1 and TRBJ1-2, with TRBD1 matching over 12 bases. Germline CDR1 SGHRS, CDR2 YFSETQ. The V segment lost 1 base and the J segment 7 bases; nucleotides outside the gene matches: 8. This CDR3 is built from 16 residues. The CDR3 DNA follows: TGCGCCAGCAGCTTGACCCACCGGGACAGGGGGCCTGGCTACACCTTC. It is translated as CASSLTHRDRGPGYTF. Full variable domain (remainder filled in from reference TRBV5-1 and TRBJ1-2): KAGVTQTPRYLIKTRGQQVTLSCSPISGHRSVSWYQQTPGQGLQFLFEYFSETQRNKGNFPGRFSGRQFSNSRSEMNVSTLELGDSALYLCASSLTHRDRGPGYTFGSGTRLTVV.

V and J are TRBV9 and TRBJ2-5; D gene ambiguous. CDR1 and CDR2 from the germline V gene are SGDLS and YYNGEE. The CDR3 contains 11 residues. V was cut by 3 bases and J by 3 bases, with 3 bases left in between. CDR3 region: CASSEEETQYF. CDR3 bases: TGTGCCAGCAGCGAGGAAGAGACCCAGTACTTC.

The genes are TRBV11-2 and TRBJ2-5; D unresolved. The CDR3 sequence is 12 residues long. Germline lookup yields CDR1 SGHAT and CDR2 FQNNGV. V lost 5 bases and J lost 8, with 12 bases in between. As DNA, the CDR3 is TGTGCCAGCAGCCTAAACTACCCAACCCAGTACTTC. It codes for CASSLNYPTQYF.

The chain recombines TRBV30 with TRBJ2-1, with D perhaps TRBD1 or TRBD2 (5 bases each). Per germline, CDR1 GTSNPN and CDR2 SVGIG (reference sequence). The V and J ends lost 3 bases and 2 bases respectively, with 23 bases between them. The CDR3 totals 18 residues. In DNA form, the CDR3 reads TGTGCCTGGAGGGCCTGGGGAAGAGGGGCGGACACCTACAATGAGCAGTTCTTC. Its translation: CAWRAWGRGADTYNEQFF.

This clone was detected a few times. The V and J genes are TRBV6-2 or TRBV6-3 and TRBJ2-1, with D perhaps TRBD2 (6 bases). The V gene's germline CDR1 is MNHEY and CDR2 SVGEGT. V was pared by 2 bases and J by 0 bases, with 8 bases between. This CDR3 contains 15 residues. DNA for the CDR3: TGTGCCAGCAGTTACGGGGAGGACTCCTACAATGAGCAGTTCTTC. As protein: CASSYGEDSYNEQFF.

The rearrangement joins TRBV3-1 (or the pseudogene TRBV3-2) to TRBJ1-2; TRBD1 is a possible D gene (5 bases). This CDR3 has 14 amino acids. Between the trimmed V and J ends, which lost 1 base and 4 bases, there was a span of 10 bases. Germline lookup yields CDR1 LGHDT and CDR2 YNNKEL (reference sequence). Here the CDR3 DNA reads TGTGCCAGCAGCCAAGTGGGGGGTGGCTATGGCTACACCTTC. Amino acids: CASSQVGGGYGYTF.

The V gene is TRBV6-2 or TRBV6-3, the J gene TRBJ1-2; the D gene is possibly TRBD1 (5 bases). V was cut by 5 bases and J by 7 bases, with 17 bases left in between. The CDR3 has 14 residues. Germline CDR1 reads MNHEY; CDR2 reads SVGEGT. Here the CDR3 DNA reads TGTGCCAGCAGTCCAGCTGGGGGGGGAGCTGGCTACACCTTC. Translation gives CASSPAGGGAGYTF.

CDR3 nucleotides: TGTGCCAGCAGTCCTTCACCCCTCCACTTT. Translated, it gives CASSPSPLHF. The chain couples TRBV9 to TRBJ1-6; D uncertain. The CDR3 has 10 amino acids. Germline V gene lookup returns CDR1 SGDLS and CDR2 YYNGEE. The V end was cut by 5 bases, the J end by 9 bases, with 3 bases between. The full variable domain, its missing parts supplied by reference TRBV9 and TRBJ1-6, is DSGVTQTPKHLITATGQRVTLRCSPRSGDLSVYWYQQSLDQGLQFLIQYYNGEERAKGNILERFSAQQFPDLHSELNLSSLELGDSALYFCASSPSPLHFGNGTRLTVT.

The chain has TRBV9 and TRBJ1-2, with 12 positions matching TRBD1. The V gene end was trimmed by 0 bases and the J gene end by 7 bases; junction bases not matched to a gene: 7. Germline CDR1 SGDLS, CDR2 YYNGEE. The CDR3 is 16 amino acids. The CDR3: CASSVDGGQGAGGYTF. In nucleotides, the CDR3 is TGTGCCAGCAGCGTAGATGGGGGACAGGGGGCTGGTGGCTACACCTTC. Supplemented by reference TRBV9 and TRBJ1-2, the full variable domain reads DSGVTQTPKHLITATGQRVTLRCSPRSGDLSVYWYQQSLDQGLQFLIQYYNGEERAKGNILERFSAQQFPDLHSELNLSSLELGDSALYFCASSVDGGQGAGGYTFGSGTRLTVV.

This clone was seen a few times. This chain connects TRBV28 to TRBJ1-5, with D unclear. Germline CDR1 reads MDHEN; CDR2 reads SYDVKM. There are 12 residues in the CDR3. V lost 4 bases to trimming and J lost 4 bases, with 5 bases between them. The CDR3 DNA follows: TGTGCCAGCAGTTCTGGGAATCAGCCCCAGCATTTT. Translation gives CASSSGNQPQHF.

This chain joins TRBV30 and TRBJ1-5, with D unclear. The V end was cut by 2 bases, the J end by 4 bases, with 6 bases between. The CDR3 spans 12 residues. CDR1 is GTSNPN and CDR2 is SVGIG in the germline V gene (reference sequence). In nucleotides, the CDR3 is TGTGCCTGGAGTCTTACTAATCAGCCCCAGCATTTT. Protein sequence: CAWSLTNQPQHF. Full variable domain (remainder filled in from reference TRBV30 and TRBJ1-5): SQTIHQWPATLVQPVGSPLSLECTVEGTSNPNLYWYRQAAGRGLQLLFYSVGIGQISSEVPQNLSASRPQDRQFILSSKKLLLSDSGFYLCAWSLTNQPQHFGDGTRLSIL.

The gene calls are TRBV19 and TRBJ1-5; D not certain. This CDR3 is built from 15 residues. CDR1 and CDR2 (germline): LNHDA, SQIVND (reference sequence). Trimming pared 1 base from V and 5 bases from J, leaving 12 bases between. The CDR3 loop is CASSIGGPTYQPQHF. The CDR3 coding sequence is TGTGCCAGTAGTATAGGAGGACCGACTTATCAGCCCCAGCATTTT. The full variable domain, its missing parts supplied by reference TRBV19 and TRBJ1-5, is DGGITQSPKYLFRKEGQNVTLSCEQNLNHDAMYWYRQDPGQGLRLIYYSQIVNDFQKGDIAEGYSVSREKKESFPLTVTSAQKNPTAFYLCASSIGGPTYQPQHFGDGTRLSIL.

This rearrangement joins TRBV6-5 to TRBJ1-2; weak D call: TRBD1 (6 bases). Germline loops: CDR1 MNHEY, CDR2 SVGAGI. Trimming removed 5 bases at V and 4 bases at J, with 14 bases between. The CDR3 totals 14 residues. The CDR3 bases are TGTGCCAGCAGTCCAGGACAGCTAATCTATGGCTACACCTTC. This sequence encodes CASSPGQLIYGYTF.